The present TCR beta chain was sequenced within a study of OX40 agonist ivuxolimab in advanced cancers. Study at large: All patients had ivuxolimab intravenously every 2 weeks at 0.01 to 10 mg/kg. General study points: What antigens the expanded peripheral T cells recognized was never established. Near-lowest levels of clonal expansion characterized partial responders at 0.1-3.0 mg/kg.

Concerning this clone: Antigen specificity is unknown.

CDR1 and CDR2 from the germline V gene are LNHDA and SQIVND (reference sequence). The V gene lost 7 bases and the J gene lost 2 bases, with 17 bases spanning the gap. The CDR3 length is 15 residues. Profiled with immunoSEQ multiplex PCR; TCRdb holds only in-frame clones, not every one. The sample has some 80,000 clones; approximately 87% are singletons. The material was CD4+ or CD8+ T cells sorted from blood, obtained in a trial of the OX40 agonist ivuxolimab. The clonotype was recovered from an adult with an advanced solid tumor such as melanoma, head and neck, liver or kidney cancer. The chain couples TRBV19 to TRBJ1-2, with unresolved D. This chain's CDR3 is CASTYRLGLNYGYTF. The CDR3 DNA sequence: TGTGCCAGTACCTATAGGTTGGGGTTGAACTATGGCTACACCTTC.